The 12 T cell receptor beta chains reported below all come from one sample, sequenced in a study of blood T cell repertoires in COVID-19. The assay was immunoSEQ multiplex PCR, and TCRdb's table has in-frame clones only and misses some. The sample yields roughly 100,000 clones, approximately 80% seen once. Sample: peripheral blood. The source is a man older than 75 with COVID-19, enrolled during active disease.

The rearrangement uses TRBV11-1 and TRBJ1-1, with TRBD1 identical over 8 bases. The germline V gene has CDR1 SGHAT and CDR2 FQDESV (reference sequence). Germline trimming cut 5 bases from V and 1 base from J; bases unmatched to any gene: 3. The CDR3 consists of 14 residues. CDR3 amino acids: CASSLGQGNTEAFF. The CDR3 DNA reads TGTGCCAGCAGCCTAGGACAGGGGAACACTGAAGCTTTCTTT.

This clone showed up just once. The CDR3 loop is CASSGERTGVGETQYF. The CDR3 region has the DNA TGTGCCAGTAGCGGGGAGCGAACAGGGGTGGGAGAGACCCAGTACTTC. The genes are TRBV19 and TRBJ2-5; 7 nucleotides line up with TRBD1. Germline trimming cut 6 bases from V and 4 bases from J; bases unmatched to any gene: 14. Germline V CDR1 and CDR2: LNHDA, SQIVND (reference sequence). The CDR3 loop spans 16 amino acids.

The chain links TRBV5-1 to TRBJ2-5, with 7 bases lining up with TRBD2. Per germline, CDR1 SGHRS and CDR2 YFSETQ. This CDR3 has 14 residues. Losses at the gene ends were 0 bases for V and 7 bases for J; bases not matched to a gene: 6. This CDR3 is CASSLEAGPRTQYF. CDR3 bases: TGCGCCAGCAGCTTGGAAGCGGGACCGAGGACCCAGTACTTC.

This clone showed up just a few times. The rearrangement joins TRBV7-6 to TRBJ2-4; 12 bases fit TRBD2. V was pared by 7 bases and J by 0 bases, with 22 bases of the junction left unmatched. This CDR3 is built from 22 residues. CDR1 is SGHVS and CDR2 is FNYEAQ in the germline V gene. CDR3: CASTLWTGKTSGGQLAKNIQYF. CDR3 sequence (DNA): TGTGCCAGCACCCTATGGACAGGGAAAACTAGCGGGGGGCAACTAGCCAAAAACATTCAGTACTTC.

The CDR3 DNA reads TGTGCCAGCAGTCCCCGGACTAGCGGGAGTAGAGGGCAGTACTTC. This gives the protein CASSPRTSGSRGQYF. This chain connects TRBV28 to TRBJ2-7, with 13 bases lining up with TRBD2. The V and J ends lost 5 bases and 9 bases, in that order; junction bases with no gene match: 10. Germline V gene lookup returns CDR1 MDHEN and CDR2 SYDVKM. CDR3 length equals 15 residues. The full variable domain, with the rest looked up from reference TRBV28 and TRBJ2-7, is DVKVTQSSRYLVKRTGEKVFLECVQDMDHENMFWYRQDPGLGLRLIYFSYDVKMKEKGDIPEGYSVSREKKERFSLILESASTNQTSMYLCASSPRTSGSRGQYFGPGTRLTVT.

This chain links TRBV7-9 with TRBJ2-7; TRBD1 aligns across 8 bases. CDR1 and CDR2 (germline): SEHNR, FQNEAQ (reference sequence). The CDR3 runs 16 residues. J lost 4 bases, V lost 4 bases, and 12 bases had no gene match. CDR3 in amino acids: CASSSWTGQGIYEQYF. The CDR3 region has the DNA TGTGCCAGCAGCTCCTGGACAGGGCAGGGGATATACGAGCAGTACTTC.

The CDR3 sequence is CASSIGHGTSTEQFF. The CDR3, as DNA: TGTGCCAGTAGTATAGGGCATGGGACTAGCACTGAGCAGTTCTTC. The chain employs TRBV19 and TRBJ2-1; 9 bases are a match to TRBD2. CDR1 is LNHDA and CDR2 is SQIVND in the germline V gene (reference sequence). This CDR3 has 15 amino acids. V lost 1 base and J lost 9; bases outside the gene matches: 7.

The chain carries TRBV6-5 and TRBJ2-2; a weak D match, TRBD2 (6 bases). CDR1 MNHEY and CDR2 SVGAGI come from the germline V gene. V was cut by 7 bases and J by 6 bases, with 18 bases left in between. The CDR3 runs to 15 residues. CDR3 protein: CASTTRSGFAGELFF. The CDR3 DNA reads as TGTGCCAGCACTACACGAAGCGGGTTCGCCGGGGAGCTGTTTTTT.

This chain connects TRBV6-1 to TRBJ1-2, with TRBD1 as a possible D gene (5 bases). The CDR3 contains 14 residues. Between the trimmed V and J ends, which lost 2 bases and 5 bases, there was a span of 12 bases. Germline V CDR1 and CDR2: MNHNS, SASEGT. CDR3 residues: CASSERRVSYGYTF. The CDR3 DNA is TGTGCCAGCAGTGAACGCAGGGTTAGTTATGGCTACACCTTC.

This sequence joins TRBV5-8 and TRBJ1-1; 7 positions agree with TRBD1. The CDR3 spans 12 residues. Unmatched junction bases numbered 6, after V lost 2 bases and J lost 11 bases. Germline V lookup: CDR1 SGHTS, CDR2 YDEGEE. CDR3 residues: CASSFRGQGAFF. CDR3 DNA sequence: TGTGCCAGCAGCTTTAGGGGGCAAGGGGCTTTCTTT.

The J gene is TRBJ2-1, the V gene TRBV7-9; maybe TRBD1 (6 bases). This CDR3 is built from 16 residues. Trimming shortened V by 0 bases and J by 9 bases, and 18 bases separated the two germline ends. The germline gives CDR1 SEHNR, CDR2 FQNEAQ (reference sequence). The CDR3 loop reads CASSLARVGTRGEQFF. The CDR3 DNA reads TGTGCCAGCAGCTTAGCACGGGTGGGGACCAGGGGTGAGCAGTTCTTC.

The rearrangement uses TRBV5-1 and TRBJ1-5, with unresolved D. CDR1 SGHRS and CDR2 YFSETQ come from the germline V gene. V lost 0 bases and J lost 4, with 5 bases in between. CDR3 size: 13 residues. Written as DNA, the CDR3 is TGCGCCAGCAGCTTGGCGGGGAATCAGCCCCAGCATTTT. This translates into CASSLAGNQPQHF.